This TCR beta chain was captured in a study of blood T cell repertoires in COVID-19. The germline CDR1 and CDR2 sequences are SGDLS and YYNGEE. V gave up 0 bases and J gave up 7 bases; unmatched junction bases: 10. This CDR3 spans 15 amino acids. How the authors handled the data: Reference gene primer amplification gave nucleated cell count estimates. Assay used: immunoSEQ multiplex PCR; TCRdb lists only in-frame clones, some missing. V, J and clone size reflect that table, while D and trimming were determined from the DNA. The sample has approximately 290,000 clones, roughly 89% seen once. This chain connects TRBV9 to TRBJ2-7; 7 bases align to TRBD2. Sequencing input: peripheral blood. The receptor comes from a man aged 25-40 years with acute or convalescent COVID-19. CDR3 sequence (DNA): TGTGCCAGCAGCGTAGGGCCGGGGGGACTTAGGGAGCAGTACTTC. This gives the protein CASSVGPGGLREQYF.